Listed below are T cell receptor beta chains from one sample, sequenced in a study of blood T cells in healthy people across ages. TCRdb re-analysed the 5' RACE reads in MiXCR, keeping a single row per CDR3 protein. The sample lists 700,000 or so distinct CDR3 sequences, 22% occurring once. Sequenced sample: blood. These TCRs come from a man in his 70s in good health. Each CDR3 is given with its conserved first and last residue. A D gene is named only where the DNA matches it firmly. Only part of the rows carry a size: once, few, many, or a class if the clone is expanded.

V: TRBV5-1
J: TRBJ2-1
size: NA
D: TRBD2
DNA: TGCGCCAGCAGCTCGTTGGATTTTATCCTAGCGGCGGCAGTCTTC
CDR3: CASSSLDFILAAAVF

V: TRBV12-5
J: TRBJ1-5
size: NA
D: NA
DNA: TGTGCTAGTGGTTTGAACGGGGGGAATCAGCCCCAGCATTTT
CDR3: CASGLNGGNQPQHF

V: TRBV24-1
J: TRBJ2-3
size: few
D: NA
DNA: TGTGCCACCAGTGTATGGAGACTCGGAGGCGCAGATACGCAGTATTTT
CDR3: CATSVWRLGGADTQYF

V: TRBV7-2
J: TRBJ2-5
size: few
D: TRBD2
DNA: TGTGCCAGCAGCCCTCGGACTAGCGCCCTGCGGGAGACCCAGTACTTC
CDR3: CASSPRTSALRETQYF

V: TRBV20-1
J: TRBJ2-1
size: NA
D: NA
DNA: TGCAGTGCTAGAGTGATAGTACCGGGGCACCCCCTGGGGAATGAGCAGTTCTTC
CDR3: CSARVIVPGHPLGNEQFF

V: TRBV19
J: TRBJ1-4
size: few
D: TRBD1
DNA: TGTGCCAGTCTACGCCCGGGACAGGATAATGAAAAACTGTTTTTT
CDR3: CASLRPGQDNEKLFF

V: TRBV7-2
J: TRBJ2-1
size: NA
D: NA
DNA: TGTGCCAGCAGCTTTAGTACCAACAATGAGCAGTTCTTC
CDR3: CASSFSTNNEQFF

V: TRBV7-9
J: TRBJ1-2
size: NA
D: TRBD1
DNA: TGTGCCAGCAGCCTTGCAGGGGGCAGTAACTATGGCTACACCTTC
CDR3: CASSLAGGSNYGYTF

V: TRBV6-1
J: TRBJ1-1
size: few
D: NA
DNA: TGTGCCAGCAGTGACCGGCGGGCAAGAAACACTGAAGCTTTCTTT
CDR3: CASSDRRARNTEAFF

V: TRBV20-1
J: TRBJ2-1
size: NA
D: NA
DNA: TGCAGTGCTAGCGGGAGTGGGAATGAGCAGTTCTTC
CDR3: CSASGSGNEQFF

V: TRBV12-3/TRBV12-4
J: TRBJ2-7
size: NA
D: NA
DNA: TGTGCCAGCAGCCCGGGGACGCCCTTAAGGCAGTACTTC
CDR3: CASSPGTPLRQYF

V: TRBV20-1
J: TRBJ1-5
size: NA
D: NA
DNA: TGCAGTGCTCAGCCGGGGGGCAATCAGCCCCAGCATTTT
CDR3: CSAQPGGNQPQHF

V: TRBV7-8
J: TRBJ2-7
size: many
D: NA
DNA: TGTGCCAGCAGCTTAGGGACATCACGTCGTACCGAGCAGTACTTC
CDR3: CASSLGTSRRTEQYF

V: TRBV27
J: TRBJ2-5
size: few
D: TRBD1
DNA: TGTGCCAGCAGTTTAGCGACAGGGGGTGAGGAGACCCAGTACTTC
CDR3: CASSLATGGEETQYF

V: TRBV29-1
J: TRBJ2-5
size: few
D: TRBD2
DNA: TGCAGCGTTGTGTCGGGAGGGGAGACCCAGTACTTC
CDR3: CSVVSGGETQYF

V: TRBV18
J: TRBJ1-3
size: few
D: NA
DNA: TGTGCCAGCTCAGCACTCGCCTCCGACCGGGGAAACACCATATATTTT
CDR3: CASSALASDRGNTIYF

V: TRBV28
J: TRBJ1-2
size: NA
D: NA
DNA: TGTGCCAGCAGACACCAGGACAGATCTAACTATGGCTACACCTTC
CDR3: CASRHQDRSNYGYTF

V: TRBV4-1
J: TRBJ1-2
size: NA
D: TRBD1
DNA: TGCGCCAGCAGCACTCGAGGTCTGAACCGGACAGGGACACAAAAAAACTATGGCTACACCTTC
CDR3: CASSTRGLNRTGTQKNYGYTF

V: TRBV20-1
J: TRBJ1-1
size: once
D: TRBD1
DNA: TGCAGTGCCCGGGACAGGGAAGGTATGAACACTGAAGCTTTCTTT
CDR3: CSARDREGMNTEAFF

V: TRBV5-1
J: TRBJ2-3
size: NA
D: TRBD1
DNA: TGCGCCAGCAGCTTGTCACAGGGGGCGACAGATACGCAGTATTTT
CDR3: CASSLSQGATDTQYF

V: TRBV19
J: TRBJ2-7
size: few
D: NA
DNA: TGTGCCAGTAGTATAGGTGGAGGACTTCGTGTAAGTTACGAGCAGTACTTC
CDR3: CASSIGGGLRVSYEQYF

V: TRBV6-1
J: TRBJ2-5
size: NA
D: TRBD1
DNA: TGTGCCAGCAGTGAAGCGAGGACAGGGAAGACCCAGTACTTC
CDR3: CASSEARTGKTQYF

V: TRBV11-2
J: TRBJ2-1
size: few
D: NA
DNA: TGTGCCAGCAGCTTAGACGGCAACTCCTACAATGAGCAGTTCTTC
CDR3: CASSLDGNSYNEQFF

V: TRBV20-1
J: TRBJ2-3
size: NA
D: TRBD1
DNA: TGCAGTGCTAGGAACTTCGGGACAGCCAGCACAGATACGCAGTATTTT
CDR3: CSARNFGTASTDTQYF

V: TRBV12-3/TRBV12-4
J: TRBJ1-1
size: few
D: TRBD1
DNA: TGTGCCAGCAGTCCGGGGACAGGGGCGAGGAACACTGAAGCTTTCTTT
CDR3: CASSPGTGARNTEAFF

V: TRBV24-1
J: TRBJ2-3
size: NA
D: TRBD2
DNA: TGTGCCACGCAGCGGGAGGACACAGATACGCAGTATTTT
CDR3: CATQREDTDTQYF

V: TRBV12-5
J: TRBJ2-5
size: few
D: TRBD1
DNA: TGTGCTAGTGGCCTAGGGACAGCTCTCAAAGAGACCCAGTACTTC
CDR3: CASGLGTALKETQYF

V: TRBV12-3/TRBV12-4
J: TRBJ1-1
size: NA
D: TRBD1
DNA: TGTGCCAGCAGTTTTTCCGGGACAGGGAACACTGAAGCTTTCTTT
CDR3: CASSFSGTGNTEAFF

V: TRBV2
J: TRBJ2-1
size: once
D: TRBD2
DNA: TGTGCCAGCAGTGAATTTACTAGCGGGTACAATGAGCAGTTCTTC
CDR3: CASSEFTSGYNEQFF

V: TRBV9
J: TRBJ2-3
size: few
D: TRBD1
DNA: TGTGCCAGCAGCCCTAGGACAGGTAGTACAGATGCGCAGTATTTT
CDR3: CASSPRTGSTDAQYF

V: TRBV9
J: TRBJ1-2
size: many
D: NA
DNA: TGTGCCAGCAGCCGCCTTGACGCAGGGATGATGGGCTATGGCTACACCTTC
CDR3: CASSRLDAGMMGYGYTF

V: TRBV5-4
J: TRBJ1-2
size: NA
D: NA
DNA: TGTGCCGGCAGCTACACAGGGAACTATGGCTACACCTTC
CDR3: CAGSYTGNYGYTF

V: TRBV9
J: TRBJ2-5
size: few
D: NA
DNA: TGTGCCAGCAGCGTAGGGCAGGAGGGGACCCAGTACTTC
CDR3: CASSVGQEGTQYF

V: TRBV6-1
J: TRBJ1-2
size: NA
D: NA
DNA: TGTGCCAGCAGTGATGGGGCAGGCCCAAAATATGGCTACACCTTC
CDR3: CASSDGAGPKYGYTF

V: TRBV5-1
J: TRBJ2-5
size: NA
D: TRBD2
DNA: TGCGCCAGCAGCCATTCGGGAGGGGGGAAGGAGACCCAGTACTTC
CDR3: CASSHSGGGKETQYF

V: TRBV9
J: TRBJ2-7
size: NA
D: NA
DNA: TGTGCCAGCAGCGTAGCTCCAGGGGACCACGAGCAGTACTTC
CDR3: CASSVAPGDHEQYF

V: TRBV29-1
J: TRBJ2-6
size: NA
D: NA
DNA: TGCAGCGTTGAAAGGGACGTAGACTCTGGGGCCAACGTCCTGACTTTC
CDR3: CSVERDVDSGANVLTF

V: TRBV15
J: TRBJ2-1
size: NA
D: NA
DNA: TGTGCCACCAGCAGACTCGGACAGATAGGCGATGAGCAGTTCTTC
CDR3: CATSRLGQIGDEQFF

V: TRBV11-2
J: TRBJ1-4
size: NA
D: NA
DNA: TGTGCCAGCAGCGGAGGGGTTTACGACACCCCAAAACTGTTTTTT
CDR3: CASSGGVYDTPKLFF

V: TRBV10-3
J: TRBJ2-7
size: NA
D: NA
DNA: TGTGCCATCAGTGTCGGCGAGCAGTACTTC
CDR3: CAISVGEQYF

V: TRBV4-2
J: TRBJ1-1
size: few
D: NA
DNA: TGTGCCACCCGAGACTCGAACACTGAAGCTTTCTTT
CDR3: CATRDSNTEAFF

V: TRBV7-2
J: TRBJ2-3
size: NA
D: NA
DNA: TGTGCCAGCAGCTTAGCGCATAGGGCCGGGGCAGATACGCAGTATTTT
CDR3: CASSLAHRAGADTQYF

V: TRBV4-2
J: TRBJ2-7
size: few
D: TRBD2
DNA: TGTGCCAGCAGCCAAGCCCAGCGGGGCGACACCTACGAGCAGTACTTC
CDR3: CASSQAQRGDTYEQYF

V: TRBV28
J: TRBJ2-2
size: few
D: TRBD1
DNA: TGTGCCAGCAGTCCGGGGACAGGGACGAATATGAACACCGGGGAGCTGTTTTTT
CDR3: CASSPGTGTNMNTGELFF

V: TRBV7-9
J: TRBJ2-2
size: NA
D: TRBD2
DNA: TGTGCCAGCCCCCGGATTAGCGGGAGTGGACCCGGGGAGCTGTTTTTT
CDR3: CASPRISGSGPGELFF

V: TRBV6-2/TRBV6-3
J: TRBJ2-1
size: NA
D: NA
DNA: TGTGCCAGCGAAAGGGAGATGACTATCAATGAGCAGTTCTTC
CDR3: CASEREMTINEQFF

V: TRBV12-3/TRBV12-4
J: TRBJ1-4
size: NA
D: NA
DNA: TGTGCCAGCAGTTCCCCAGACATCCCCGGTGAAAAACTGTTTTTT
CDR3: CASSSPDIPGEKLFF

V: TRBV18
J: TRBJ2-3
size: NA
D: TRBD1
DNA: TGTGCCAGCTCACCACTCCGACAGGGTGGCGCAGATACGCAGTATTTT
CDR3: CASSPLRQGGADTQYF